Sequencing of this T cell receptor beta chain was carried out in a study of blood T cell repertoires in COVID-19. The overall study: The United States, Italy and Spain supplied acute and convalescent COVID-19 samples.

CDR3 length equals 15 residues. V was clipped by 5 bases and J by 2 bases, with 15 bases between them. The germline CDR1 and CDR2 sequences are SGHNT and YYREEE (reference sequence). Repertoires were generated with immunoSEQ multiplex PCR, while TCRdb's copy carries only in-frame clones and drops some. Of 200,000 to 250,000 clones in the sample, more than 80% are singletons; the top ten hold around 7.5%. The chain links TRBV5-4 to TRBJ2-3; no definite D call. Source material: peripheral blood. The TCR comes from a woman older than 75 with COVID-19, enrolled during active disease. As DNA, the CDR3 is TGTGCCAGCAGTTTTGCGCGACGGGTCACAGATACGCAGTATTTT. Its translation: CASSFARRVTDTQYF.